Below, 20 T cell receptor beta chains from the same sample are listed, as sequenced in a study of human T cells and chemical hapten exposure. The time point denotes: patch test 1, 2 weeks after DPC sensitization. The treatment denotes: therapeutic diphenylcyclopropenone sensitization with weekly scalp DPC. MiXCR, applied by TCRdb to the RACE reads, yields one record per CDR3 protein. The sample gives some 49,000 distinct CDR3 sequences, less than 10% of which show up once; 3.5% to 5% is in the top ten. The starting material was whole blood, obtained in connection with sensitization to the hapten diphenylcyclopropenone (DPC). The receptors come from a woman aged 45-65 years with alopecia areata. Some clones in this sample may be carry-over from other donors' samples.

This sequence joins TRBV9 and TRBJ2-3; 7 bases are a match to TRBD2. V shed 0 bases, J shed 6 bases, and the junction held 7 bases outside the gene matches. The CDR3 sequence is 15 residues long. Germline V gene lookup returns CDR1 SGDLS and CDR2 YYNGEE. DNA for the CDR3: TGTGCCAGCAGCGTAGGCGGGGGAGGAGGGGATACGCAGTATTTT. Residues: CASSVGGGGGDTQYF. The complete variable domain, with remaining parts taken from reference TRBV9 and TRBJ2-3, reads DSGVTQTPKHLITATGQRVTLRCSPRSGDLSVYWYQQSLDQGLQFLIQYYNGEERAKGNILERFSAQQFPDLHSELNLSSLELGDSALYFCASSVGGGGGDTQYFGPGTRLTVL.

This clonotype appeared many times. The CDR3 coding sequence is TGTGCCAGCAGCTTAGAGGTTAGCGGAAACTACGAGCAGTACTTC. It is translated as CASSLEVSGNYEQYF. V usage is TRBV11-2 and J usage is TRBJ2-7, with D possibly being TRBD2 (6 bases). The CDR3 has 15 amino acids. The V and J ends lost 0 bases and 3 bases respectively, with 12 bases between them. The germline V gene has CDR1 SGHAT and CDR2 FQNNGV.

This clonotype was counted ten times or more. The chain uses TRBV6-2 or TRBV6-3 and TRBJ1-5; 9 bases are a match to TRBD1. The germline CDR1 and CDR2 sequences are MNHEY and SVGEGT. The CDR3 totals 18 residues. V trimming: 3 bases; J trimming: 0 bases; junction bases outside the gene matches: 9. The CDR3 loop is CASSYPGQGIYSNQPQHF. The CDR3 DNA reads TGTGCCAGCAGTTATCCGGGACAGGGAATTTATAGCAATCAGCCCCAGCATTTT.

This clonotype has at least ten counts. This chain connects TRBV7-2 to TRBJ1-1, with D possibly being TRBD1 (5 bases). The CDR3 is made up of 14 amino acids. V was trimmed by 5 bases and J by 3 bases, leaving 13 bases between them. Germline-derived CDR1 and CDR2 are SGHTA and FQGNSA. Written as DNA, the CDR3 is TGTGCCAGCAGCAAAGGACATGGAGACACTGAAGCTTTCTTT. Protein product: CASSKGHGDTEAFF.

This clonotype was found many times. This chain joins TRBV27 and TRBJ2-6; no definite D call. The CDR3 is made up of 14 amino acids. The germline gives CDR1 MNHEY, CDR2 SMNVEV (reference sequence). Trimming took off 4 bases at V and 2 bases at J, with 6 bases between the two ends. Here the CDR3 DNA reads TGTGCCAGCAGTTGGGCTACTGGGGCCAACGTCCTGACTTTC. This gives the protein CASSWATGANVLTF.

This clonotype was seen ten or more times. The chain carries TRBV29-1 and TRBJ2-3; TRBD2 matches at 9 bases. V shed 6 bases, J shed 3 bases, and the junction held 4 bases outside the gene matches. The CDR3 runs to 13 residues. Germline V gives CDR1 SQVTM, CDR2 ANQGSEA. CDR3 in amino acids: CSVFSGRTDTQYF. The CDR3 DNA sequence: TGCAGCGTCTTTAGCGGGAGAACAGATACGCAGTATTTT.

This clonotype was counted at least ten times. The CDR3 bases are TGTGCCAGCAGCTTAACGGGAGGGCCTGATGAGCAGTTCTTC. Translating it yields CASSLTGGPDEQFF. This chain connects TRBV7-9 to TRBJ2-1; 8 bases are a match to TRBD2. V dropped 2 bases and J dropped 8; count of bases not matched to a gene: 5. The CDR3 is made up of 14 amino acids. Germline loops: CDR1 SEHNR, CDR2 FQNEAQ (reference sequence).

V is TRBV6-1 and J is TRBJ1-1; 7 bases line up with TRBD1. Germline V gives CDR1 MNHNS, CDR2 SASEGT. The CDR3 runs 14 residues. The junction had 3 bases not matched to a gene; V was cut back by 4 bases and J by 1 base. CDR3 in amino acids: CASSGNRGNTEAFF. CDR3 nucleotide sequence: TGTGCCAGCAGTGGAAACAGGGGGAACACTGAAGCTTTCTTT.

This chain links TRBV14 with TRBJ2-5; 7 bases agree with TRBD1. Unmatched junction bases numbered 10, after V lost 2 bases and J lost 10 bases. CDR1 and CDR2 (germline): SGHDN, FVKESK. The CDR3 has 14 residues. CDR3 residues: CASSQPGQSLFQYF. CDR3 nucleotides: TGTGCCAGCAGCCAACCGGGACAGTCCTTATTCCAGTACTTC.

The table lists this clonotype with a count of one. For the CDR3, the DNA is TGCAGCGTTGCCCGGACTCAAGAGACCCAGTACTTC. As protein: CSVARTQETQYF. The chain couples TRBV29-1 to TRBJ2-5; a weak D match, TRBD2 (5 bases). CDR3 length equals 12 residues. Deletions cut 4 bases from V and 2 bases from J, with 8 bases between. Germline V gene data show CDR1 as SQVTM and CDR2 as ANQGSEA.

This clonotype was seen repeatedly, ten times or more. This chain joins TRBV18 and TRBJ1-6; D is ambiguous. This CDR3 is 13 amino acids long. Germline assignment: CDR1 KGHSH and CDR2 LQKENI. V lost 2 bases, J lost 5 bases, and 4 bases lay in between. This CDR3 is CASSPGDNSPLHF. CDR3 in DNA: TGTGCCAGCTCACCAGGAGATAATTCACCCCTCCACTTT.

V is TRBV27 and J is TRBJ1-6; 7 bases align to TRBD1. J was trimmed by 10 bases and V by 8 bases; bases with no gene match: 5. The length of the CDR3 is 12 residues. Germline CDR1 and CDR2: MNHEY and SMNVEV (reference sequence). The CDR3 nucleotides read TGTGCCAGCGGGGACAGCCTCTCACCCCTCCACTTT. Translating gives CASGDSLSPLHF.

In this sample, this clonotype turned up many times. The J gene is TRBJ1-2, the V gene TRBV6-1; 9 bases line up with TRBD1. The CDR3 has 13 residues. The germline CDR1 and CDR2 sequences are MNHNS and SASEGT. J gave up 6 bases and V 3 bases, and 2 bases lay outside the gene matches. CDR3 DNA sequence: TGTGCCAGCAGTGAGGGACAGGGTGATGGCTACACCTTC. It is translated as CASSEGQGDGYTF.

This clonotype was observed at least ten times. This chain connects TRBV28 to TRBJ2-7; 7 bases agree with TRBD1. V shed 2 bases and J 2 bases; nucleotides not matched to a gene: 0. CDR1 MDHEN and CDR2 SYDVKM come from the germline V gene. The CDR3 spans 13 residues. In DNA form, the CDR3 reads TGTGCCAGCAGTTTACAGGGGGCCTACGAGCAGTACTTC. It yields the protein CASSLQGAYEQYF.

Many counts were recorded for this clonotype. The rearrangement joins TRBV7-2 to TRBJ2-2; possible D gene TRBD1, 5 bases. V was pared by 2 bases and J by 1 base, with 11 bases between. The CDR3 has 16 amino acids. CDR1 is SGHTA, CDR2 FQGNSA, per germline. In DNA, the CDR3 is TGTGCCAGCAGCTTAATGGCGCAGGGGAACACCGGGGAGCTGTTTTTT. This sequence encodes CASSLMAQGNTGELFF.

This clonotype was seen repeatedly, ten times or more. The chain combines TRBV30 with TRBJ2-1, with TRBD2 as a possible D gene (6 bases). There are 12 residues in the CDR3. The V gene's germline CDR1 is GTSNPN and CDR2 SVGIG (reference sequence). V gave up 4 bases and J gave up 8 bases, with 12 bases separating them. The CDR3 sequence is CAWTREWDEQFF. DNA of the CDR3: TGTGCCTGGACCCGGGAGTGGGATGAGCAGTTCTTC.

DNA of the CDR3: TGTGCCAGCAGTGAACTAGCGAACACCGGGGAGCTGTTTTTT. Residues: CASSELANTGELFF. The V and J genes are TRBV2 and TRBJ2-2; D uncertain. The CDR3 runs to 14 residues. Germline values: CDR1 SNHLY, CDR2 FYNNEI. The V and J ends lost 2 bases and 0 bases respectively, with 4 bases between them.

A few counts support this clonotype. The CDR3 here is CASSLDLVYEQYF. DNA of the CDR3: TGTGCCAGCAGTTTGGATCTAGTTTACGAGCAGTACTTC. The gene calls are TRBV12-3 or TRBV12-4 and TRBJ2-7; D unresolved. Trimming took 3 bases from V and 4 from J, leaving 10 bases between them. This CDR3 is 13 amino acids long.

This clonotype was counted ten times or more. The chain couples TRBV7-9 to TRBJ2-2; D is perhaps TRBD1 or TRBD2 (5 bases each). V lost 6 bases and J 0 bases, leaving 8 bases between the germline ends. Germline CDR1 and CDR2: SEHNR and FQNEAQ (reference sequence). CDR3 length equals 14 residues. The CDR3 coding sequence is TGTGCCAGCAGAATGGGGGCGAACACCGGGGAGCTGTTTTTT. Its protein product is CASRMGANTGELFF.

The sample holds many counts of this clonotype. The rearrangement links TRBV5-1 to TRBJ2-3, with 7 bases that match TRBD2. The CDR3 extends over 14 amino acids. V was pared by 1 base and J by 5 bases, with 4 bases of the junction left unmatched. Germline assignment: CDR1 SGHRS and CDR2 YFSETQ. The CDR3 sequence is CASSLPSGRDTQYF. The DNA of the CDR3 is TGCGCCAGCAGCTTGCCTAGCGGAAGAGATACGCAGTATTTT.